Included here is one T cell receptor (beta chain) sequence, with context. V trimming: 6 bases; J trimming: 8 bases; junction bases outside the gene matches: 12. Germline V gene lookup returns CDR1 SNHLY and CDR2 FYNNEI. The CDR3 consists of 15 residues. The sample comes from a study of T cell responses to AZD1222 COVID-19 vaccine. The method was immunoSEQ multiplex PCR; TCRdb's version includes in-frame clones alone and lacks a portion of them. The data contain about 140,000 clones, 80% to 95% of them seen just once; the ten biggest clones take up 0.91%. The chain carries TRBV2 and TRBJ1-5, with 8 bases aligning to TRBD1. The source of this sequence is an adult in good health. The input for sequencing was peripheral blood, taken on day 0 of MenACWY control vaccination. CDR3 loop: CASSQTGARSEPQHF. CDR3 coding DNA: TGTGCCAGCAGCCAGACAGGGGCCCGAAGCGAGCCCCAGCATTTT.